This T cell receptor beta chain was obtained from a study of shared clonotypes between healthy human individuals. Overall study findings and caveats: With a few donors compared, about 5.2% of naive CD4 clonotypes were shared.

This CDR3 is built from 15 residues. Germline lookup yields CDR1 ENHRY and CDR2 SYGVKD. V gave up 3 bases and J gave up 5 bases; unmatched junction bases: 7. Per the study methods: ImmunoSEQ supplied junction-only sequences lacking quality scores, so filtering was different. This table comes from immunoSEQ multiplex PCR, and its TCRdb copy is limited to in-frame clones, with some not included. D and trimming come from the DNA, and the V and J calls and clone size come from that table. The sample includes 1,400,000 or so clones, approximately 98.5% of them seen just once. Donors, without exception, were Caucasian adults residing in Nashville, Tennessee. A CD45RA+ naive subset and a CD45RA-negative memory subset were split from CD4+ cells. This clone was observed once. Antigen specificity is unknown.

Sequencing was done on a sample of naive CD4+ T cells sorted from blood. Subset denoted: CD45RA+ positively selected. The chain combines TRBV10-3 with TRBJ2-3; 8 bases align to TRBD1. The TCR sequence derives from a man in his thirties or forties in good health. CDR3 bases: TGTGCCATCAGTGAAGGACAGGGTTCGGGAGATACGCAGTATTTT. Encoded protein: CAISEGQGSGDTQYF.